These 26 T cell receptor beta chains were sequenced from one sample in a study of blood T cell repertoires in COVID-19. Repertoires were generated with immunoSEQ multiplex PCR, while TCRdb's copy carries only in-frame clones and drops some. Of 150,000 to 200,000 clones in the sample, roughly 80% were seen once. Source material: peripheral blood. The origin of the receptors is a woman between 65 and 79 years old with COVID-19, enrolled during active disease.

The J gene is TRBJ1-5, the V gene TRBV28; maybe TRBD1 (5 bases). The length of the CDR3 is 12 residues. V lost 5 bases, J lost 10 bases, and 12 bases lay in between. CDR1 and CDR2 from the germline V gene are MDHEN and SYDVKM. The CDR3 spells CASSPARGPQHF. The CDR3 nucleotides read TGTGCCAGCAGTCCTGCTAGGGGACCCCAGCATTTT.

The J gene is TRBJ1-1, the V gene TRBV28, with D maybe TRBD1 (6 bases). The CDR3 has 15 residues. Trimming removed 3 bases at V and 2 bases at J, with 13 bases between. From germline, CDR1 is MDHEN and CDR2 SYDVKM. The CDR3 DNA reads TGTGCCAGCAGTTTGCGCCAGGGGAGAAACACTGAAGCTTTCTTT. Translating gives CASSLRQGRNTEAFF.

This CDR3 reads CASSVAPPNTGELFF. For the CDR3, the DNA is TGTGCCAGCAGCGTGGCACCTCCGAACACCGGGGAGCTGTTTTTT. This chain joins TRBV9 and TRBJ2-2; D call uncertain. V dropped 2 bases and J dropped 0 bases, with 8 bases sitting between them. From germline, CDR1 is SGDLS and CDR2 YYNGEE. This CDR3 spans 15 amino acids.

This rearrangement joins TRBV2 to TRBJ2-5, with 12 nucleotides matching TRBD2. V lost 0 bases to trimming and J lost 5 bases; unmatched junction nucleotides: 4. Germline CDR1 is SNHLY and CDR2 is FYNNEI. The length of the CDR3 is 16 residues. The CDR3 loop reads CASSEAPSGRGETQYF. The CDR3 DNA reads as TGTGCCAGCAGTGAAGCGCCTAGCGGGAGGGGCGAGACCCAGTACTTC.

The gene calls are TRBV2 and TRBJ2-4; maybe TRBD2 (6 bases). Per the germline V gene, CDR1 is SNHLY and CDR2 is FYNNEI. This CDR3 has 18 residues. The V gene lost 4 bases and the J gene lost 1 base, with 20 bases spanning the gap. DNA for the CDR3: TGTGCCAGCAGTGGATGGAGGGCGCTCTCGATGGCCAAAAACATTCAGTACTTC. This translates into CASSGWRALSMAKNIQYF.

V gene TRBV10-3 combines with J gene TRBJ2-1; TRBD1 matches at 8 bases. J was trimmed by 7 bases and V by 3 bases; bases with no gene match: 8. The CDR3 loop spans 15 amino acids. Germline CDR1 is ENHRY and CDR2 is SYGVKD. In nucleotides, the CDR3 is TGTGCCATCAGTGATGCGAGACAGGGGTTAAATGAGCAGTTCTTC. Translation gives CAISDARQGLNEQFF.

Here the CDR3 DNA reads TGTGCCAGCAGCCCCCGGAGGTTAGAGACCTACGAGCAGTACTTC. Translation gives CASSPRRLETYEQYF. The gene calls are TRBV6-5 and TRBJ2-7; TRBD2 is a possible D gene (5 bases). Germline V gene data show CDR1 as MNHEY and CDR2 as SVGAGI. There are 15 residues in the CDR3. The V and J ends lost 6 bases and 2 bases respectively, with 17 bases between them.

CDR3 bases: TGTGCCAGCAGTTTAACAGGGGCCCAGCCCCAGCATTTT. It encodes CASSLTGAQPQHF. The chain employs TRBV27 and TRBJ1-5; the match to TRBD1 covers 7 bases. V trimming: 2 bases; J trimming: 7 bases; junction bases outside the gene matches: 2. The CDR3 has 13 amino acids. From germline, CDR1 is MNHEY and CDR2 SMNVEV (reference sequence).

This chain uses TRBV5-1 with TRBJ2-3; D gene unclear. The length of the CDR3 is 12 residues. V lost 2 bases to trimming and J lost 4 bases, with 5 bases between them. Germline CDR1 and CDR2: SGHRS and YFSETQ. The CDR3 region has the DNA TGCGCCAGCAGCTTAACTTCAGATACGCAGTATTTT. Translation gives CASSLTSDTQYF.

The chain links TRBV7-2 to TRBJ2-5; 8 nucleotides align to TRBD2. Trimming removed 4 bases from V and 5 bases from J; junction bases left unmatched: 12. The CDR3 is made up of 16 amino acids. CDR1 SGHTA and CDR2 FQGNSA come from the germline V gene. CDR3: CASSSSPRGEGETQYF. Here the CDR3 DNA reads TGTGCCAGCAGCTCCTCCCCGCGGGGGGAGGGGGAGACCCAGTACTTC.

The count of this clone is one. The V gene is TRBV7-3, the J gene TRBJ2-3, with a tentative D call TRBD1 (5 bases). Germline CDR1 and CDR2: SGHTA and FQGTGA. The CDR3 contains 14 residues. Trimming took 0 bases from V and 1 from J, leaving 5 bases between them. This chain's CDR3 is CASSLTRGTDTQYF. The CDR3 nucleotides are TGTGCCAGCAGCTTAACCAGGGGCACAGATACGCAGTATTTT.

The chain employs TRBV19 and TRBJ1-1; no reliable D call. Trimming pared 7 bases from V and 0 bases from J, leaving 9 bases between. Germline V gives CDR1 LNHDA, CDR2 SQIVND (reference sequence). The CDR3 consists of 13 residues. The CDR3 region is CASNWEVNTEAFF. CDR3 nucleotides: TGTGCCAGTAATTGGGAGGTGAACACTGAAGCTTTCTTT.

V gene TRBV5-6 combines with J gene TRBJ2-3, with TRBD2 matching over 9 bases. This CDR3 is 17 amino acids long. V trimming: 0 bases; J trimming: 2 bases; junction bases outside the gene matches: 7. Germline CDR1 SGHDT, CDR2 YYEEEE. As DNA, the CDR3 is TGTGCCAGCAGCTTGGAGGCTAGCGGGGATTACACAGATACGCAGTATTTT. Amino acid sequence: CASSLEASGDYTDTQYF. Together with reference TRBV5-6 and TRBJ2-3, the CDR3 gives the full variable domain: DAGVTQSPTHLIKTRGQQVTLRCSPKSGHDTVSWYQQALGQGPQFIFQYYEEEERQRGNFPDRFSGHQFPNYSSELNVNALLLGDSALYLCASSLEASGDYTDTQYFGPGTRLTVL.

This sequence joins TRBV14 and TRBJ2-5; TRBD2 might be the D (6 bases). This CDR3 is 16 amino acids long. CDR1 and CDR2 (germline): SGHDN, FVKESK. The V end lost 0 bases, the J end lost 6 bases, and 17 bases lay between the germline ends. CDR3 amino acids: CASSQDRGTAGKTQYF. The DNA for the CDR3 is TGTGCCAGCAGCCAAGATCGGGGGACCGCCGGCAAGACCCAGTACTTC.

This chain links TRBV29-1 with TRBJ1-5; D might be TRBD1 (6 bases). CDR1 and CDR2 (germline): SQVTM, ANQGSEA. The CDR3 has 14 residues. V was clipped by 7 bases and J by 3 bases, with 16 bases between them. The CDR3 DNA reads TGCAGCGCGGGAACAGGGTCGGACAATCAGCCCCAGCATTTT. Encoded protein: CSAGTGSDNQPQHF.

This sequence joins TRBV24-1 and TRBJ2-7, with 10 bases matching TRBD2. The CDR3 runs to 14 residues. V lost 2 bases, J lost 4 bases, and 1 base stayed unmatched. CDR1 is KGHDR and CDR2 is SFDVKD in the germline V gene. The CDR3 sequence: CATSDSGLAYEQYF. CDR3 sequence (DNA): TGTGCCACCAGTGATTCGGGACTAGCGTACGAGCAGTACTTC.

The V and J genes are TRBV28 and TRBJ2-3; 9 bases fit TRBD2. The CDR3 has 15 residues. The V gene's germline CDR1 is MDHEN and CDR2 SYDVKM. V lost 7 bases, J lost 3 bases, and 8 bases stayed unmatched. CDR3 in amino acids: CASTTHGLATDTQYF. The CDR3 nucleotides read TGTGCCAGCACGACCCATGGACTAGCGACAGATACGCAGTATTTT.

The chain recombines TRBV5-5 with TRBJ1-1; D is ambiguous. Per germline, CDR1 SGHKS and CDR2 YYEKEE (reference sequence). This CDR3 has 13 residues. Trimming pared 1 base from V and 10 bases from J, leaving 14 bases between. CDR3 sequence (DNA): TGTGCCAGCAGCTTGCAGCGGGGTCAGTCAGCTTTCTTT. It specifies CASSLQRGQSAFF.

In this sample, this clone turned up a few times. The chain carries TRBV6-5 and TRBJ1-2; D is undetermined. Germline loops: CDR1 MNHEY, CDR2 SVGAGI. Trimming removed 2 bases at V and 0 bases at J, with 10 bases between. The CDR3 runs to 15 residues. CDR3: CASSYPGGSNYGYTF. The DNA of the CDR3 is TGTGCCAGCAGTTACCCGGGAGGTTCTAACTATGGCTACACCTTC.

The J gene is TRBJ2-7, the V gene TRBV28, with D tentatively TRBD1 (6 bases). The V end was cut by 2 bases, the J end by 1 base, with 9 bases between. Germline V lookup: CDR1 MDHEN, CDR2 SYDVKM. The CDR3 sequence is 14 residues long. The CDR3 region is CASSLQGHSYEQYF. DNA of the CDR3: TGTGCCAGCAGTTTACAGGGACATTCCTACGAGCAGTACTTC. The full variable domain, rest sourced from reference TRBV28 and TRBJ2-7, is DVKVTQSSRYLVKRTGEKVFLECVQDMDHENMFWYRQDPGLGLRLIYFSYDVKMKEKGDIPEGYSVSREKKERFSLILESASTNQTSMYLCASSLQGHSYEQYFGPGTRLTVT.

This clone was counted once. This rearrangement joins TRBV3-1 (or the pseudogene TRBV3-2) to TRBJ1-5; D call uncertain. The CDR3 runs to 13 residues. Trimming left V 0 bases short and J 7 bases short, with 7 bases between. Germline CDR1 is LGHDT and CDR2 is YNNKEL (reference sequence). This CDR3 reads CASSQDQKQPQHF. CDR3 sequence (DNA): TGTGCCAGCAGCCAAGATCAAAAACAGCCCCAGCATTTT.

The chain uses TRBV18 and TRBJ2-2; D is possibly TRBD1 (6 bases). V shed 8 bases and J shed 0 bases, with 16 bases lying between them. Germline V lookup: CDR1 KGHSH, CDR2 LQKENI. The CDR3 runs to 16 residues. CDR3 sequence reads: CASRHGQSANTGELFF. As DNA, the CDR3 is TGTGCCAGCAGACATGGACAGAGCGCGAACACCGGGGAGCTGTTTTTT. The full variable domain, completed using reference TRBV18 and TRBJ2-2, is NAGVMQNPRHLVRRRGQEARLRCSPMKGHSHVYWYRQLPEEGLKFMVYLQKENIIDESGMPKERFSAEFPKEGPSILRIQQVVRGDSAAYFCASRHGQSANTGELFFGEGSRLTVL.

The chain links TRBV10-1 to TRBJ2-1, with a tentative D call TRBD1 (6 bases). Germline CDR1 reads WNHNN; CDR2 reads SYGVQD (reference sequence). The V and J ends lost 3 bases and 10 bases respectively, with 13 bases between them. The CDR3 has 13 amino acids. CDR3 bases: TGCGCCAGCAGTGAAGGGACAAGGGGCGAGCAGTTCTTC. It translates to CASSEGTRGEQFF.

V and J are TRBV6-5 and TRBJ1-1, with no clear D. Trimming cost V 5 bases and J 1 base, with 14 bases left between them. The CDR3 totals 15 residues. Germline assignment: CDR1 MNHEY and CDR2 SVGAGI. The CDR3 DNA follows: TGTGCCAGCAGTCATGGCCCGCAAGAGAACACTGAAGCTTTCTTT. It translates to CASSHGPQENTEAFF.

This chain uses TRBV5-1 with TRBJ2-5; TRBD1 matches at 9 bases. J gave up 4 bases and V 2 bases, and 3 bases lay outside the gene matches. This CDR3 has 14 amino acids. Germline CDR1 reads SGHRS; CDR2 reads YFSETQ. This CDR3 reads CASSFTGGSETQYF. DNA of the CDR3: TGCGCCAGCAGCTTCACAGGGGGCTCAGAGACCCAGTACTTC. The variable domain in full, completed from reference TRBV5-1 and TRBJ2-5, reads KAGVTQTPRYLIKTRGQQVTLSCSPISGHRSVSWYQQTPGQGLQFLFEYFSETQRNKGNFPGRFSGRQFSNSRSEMNVSTLELGDSALYLCASSFTGGSETQYFGPGTRLLVL.

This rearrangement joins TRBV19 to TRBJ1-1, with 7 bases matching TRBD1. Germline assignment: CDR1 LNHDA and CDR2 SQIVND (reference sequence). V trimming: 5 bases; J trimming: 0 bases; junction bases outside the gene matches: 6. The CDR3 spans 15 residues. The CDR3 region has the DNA TGTGCCAGTAGTGTCCCGGGACAGATGAACACTGAAGCTTTCTTT. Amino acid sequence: CASSVPGQMNTEAFF.